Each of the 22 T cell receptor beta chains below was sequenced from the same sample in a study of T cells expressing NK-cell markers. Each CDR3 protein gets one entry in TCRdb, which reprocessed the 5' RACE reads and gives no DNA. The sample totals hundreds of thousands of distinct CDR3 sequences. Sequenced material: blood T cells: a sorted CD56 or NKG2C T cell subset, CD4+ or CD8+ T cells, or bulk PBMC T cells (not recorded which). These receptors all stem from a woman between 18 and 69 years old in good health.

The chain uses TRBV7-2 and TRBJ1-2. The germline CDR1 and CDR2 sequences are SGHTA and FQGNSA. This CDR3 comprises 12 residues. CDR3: CASSLLRYGYTF.

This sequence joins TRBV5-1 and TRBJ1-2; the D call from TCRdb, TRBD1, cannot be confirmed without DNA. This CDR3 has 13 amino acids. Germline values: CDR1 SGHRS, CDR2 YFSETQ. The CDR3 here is CASRPGQNYGYTF.

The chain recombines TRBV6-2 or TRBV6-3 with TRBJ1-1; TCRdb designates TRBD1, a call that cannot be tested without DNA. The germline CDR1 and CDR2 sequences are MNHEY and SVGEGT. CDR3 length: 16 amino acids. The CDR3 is CASSYGARGGYTEAFF.

CDR3 amino acids: CASTKAGGGTDTQYF. The chain is built from TRBV7-2 and TRBJ2-3; TCRdb selects TRBD2, and the lack of DNA leaves this call unchecked. This CDR3 has 15 amino acids. Looked up from germline, CDR1 is SGHTA and CDR2 is FQGNSA.

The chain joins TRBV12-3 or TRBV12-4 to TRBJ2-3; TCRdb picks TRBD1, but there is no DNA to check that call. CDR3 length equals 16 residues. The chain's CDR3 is CASKTGVRTHTDTQYF.

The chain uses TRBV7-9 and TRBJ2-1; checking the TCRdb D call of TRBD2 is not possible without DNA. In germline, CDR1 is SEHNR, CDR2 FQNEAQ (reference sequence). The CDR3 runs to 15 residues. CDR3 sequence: CASSYSGRSSNEQFF. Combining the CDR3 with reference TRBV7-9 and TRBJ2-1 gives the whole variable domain DTGVSQNPRHKITKRGQNVTFRCDPISEHNRLYWYRQTLGQGPEFLTYFQNEAQLEKSRLLSDRFSAERPKGSFSTLEIQRTEQGDSAMYLCASSYSGRSSNEQFFGPGTRLTVL.

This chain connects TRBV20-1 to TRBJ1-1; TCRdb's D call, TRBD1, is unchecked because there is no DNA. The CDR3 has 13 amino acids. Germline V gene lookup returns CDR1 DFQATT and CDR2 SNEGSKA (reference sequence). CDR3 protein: CSASGGLNTEAFF.

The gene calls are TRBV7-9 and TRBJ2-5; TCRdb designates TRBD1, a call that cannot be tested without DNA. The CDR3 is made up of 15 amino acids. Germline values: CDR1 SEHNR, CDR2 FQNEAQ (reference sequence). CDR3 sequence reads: CASTIAGWGQETQYF.

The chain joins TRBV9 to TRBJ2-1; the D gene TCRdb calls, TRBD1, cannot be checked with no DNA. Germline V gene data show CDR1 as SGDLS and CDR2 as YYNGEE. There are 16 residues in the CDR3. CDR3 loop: CASSAPGQVFYNEQFF.

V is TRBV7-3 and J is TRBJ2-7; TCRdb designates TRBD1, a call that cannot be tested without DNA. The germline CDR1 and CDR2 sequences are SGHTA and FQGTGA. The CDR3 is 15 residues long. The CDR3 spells CASSLSRDPSYEQYF.

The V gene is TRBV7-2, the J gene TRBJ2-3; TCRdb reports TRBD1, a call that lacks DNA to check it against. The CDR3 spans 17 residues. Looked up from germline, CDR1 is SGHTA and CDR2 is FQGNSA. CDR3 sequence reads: CASSVAWGTAGTDTQYF.

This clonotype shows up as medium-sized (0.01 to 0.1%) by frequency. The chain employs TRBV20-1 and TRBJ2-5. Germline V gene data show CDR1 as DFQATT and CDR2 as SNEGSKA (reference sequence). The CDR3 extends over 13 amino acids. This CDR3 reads CSARDMPQETQYF.

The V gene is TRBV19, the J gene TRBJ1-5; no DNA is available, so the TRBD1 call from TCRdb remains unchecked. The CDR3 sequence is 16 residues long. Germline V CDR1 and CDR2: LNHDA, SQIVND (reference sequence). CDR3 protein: CASRQRGPYSNQPQHF.

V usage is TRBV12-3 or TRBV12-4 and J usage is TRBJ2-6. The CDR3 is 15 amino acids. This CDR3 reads CASTTRISGANVLTF.

CDR3 amino acids: CASGKTGELFF. The chain couples TRBV12-3 or TRBV12-4 to TRBJ2-2. The CDR3 covers 11 residues.

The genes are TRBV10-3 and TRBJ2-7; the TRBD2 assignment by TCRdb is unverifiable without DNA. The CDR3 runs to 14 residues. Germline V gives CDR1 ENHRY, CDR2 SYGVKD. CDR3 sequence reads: CAISSASGSYEQYF.

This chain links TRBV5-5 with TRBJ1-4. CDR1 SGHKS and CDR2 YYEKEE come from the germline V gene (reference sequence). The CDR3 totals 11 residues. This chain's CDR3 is CASSIGEKLFF.

CDR3 region: CASSRLGTEGTEAFF. This chain joins TRBV5-1 and TRBJ1-1; the TRBD1 assignment by TCRdb is unverifiable without DNA. Germline V gene sequence: CDR1 SGHRS, CDR2 YFSETQ. There are 15 residues in the CDR3.

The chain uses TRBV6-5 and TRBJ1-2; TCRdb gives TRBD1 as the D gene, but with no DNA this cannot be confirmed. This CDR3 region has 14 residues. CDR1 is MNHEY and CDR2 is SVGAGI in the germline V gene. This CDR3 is CASSYGGQPYGYTF.

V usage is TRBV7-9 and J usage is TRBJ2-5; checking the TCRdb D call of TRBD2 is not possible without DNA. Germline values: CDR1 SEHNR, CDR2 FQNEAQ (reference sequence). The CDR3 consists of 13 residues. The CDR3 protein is CASSRDYIETQYF.

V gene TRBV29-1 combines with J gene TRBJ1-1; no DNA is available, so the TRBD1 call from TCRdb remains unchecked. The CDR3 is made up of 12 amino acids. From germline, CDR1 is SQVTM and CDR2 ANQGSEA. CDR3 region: CSVAAGGTEAFF.

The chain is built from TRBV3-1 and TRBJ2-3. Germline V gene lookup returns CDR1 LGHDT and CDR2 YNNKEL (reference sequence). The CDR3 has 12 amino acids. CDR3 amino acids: CASSQTGNTQYF.